This TCR beta chain was retrieved from a study of blood T cell repertoires in COVID-19. The V end was cut by 2 bases, the J end by 3 bases, with 5 bases between. This CDR3 is built from 12 residues. In germline, CDR1 is LGHDT, CDR2 YNNKEL (reference sequence). The data were produced by immunoSEQ multiplex PCR, yet TCRdb's version contains in-frame clones alone and is incomplete. The repertoire holds fewer than 250,000 clones, 83% seen once, with about 2.3% in the top ten. The TCR sequence derives from a woman aged 40 to 50 with active or convalescent COVID-19. This chain uses TRBV3-1 (or the pseudogene TRBV3-2) with TRBJ2-7, with no clear D. The specimen sequenced was peripheral blood. CDR3 amino acids: CASSQSRYEQYF. The CDR3 coding sequence is TGTGCCAGCAGCCAATCCCGCTACGAGCAGTACTTC.